This TCR beta chain appears in the sequencing data of a study of cytomegalovirus exposure and HLA in healthy donors. Study-wide points: In a later analysis, V- and J-gene trimming of beta chains associated with a DCLRE1C missense variant, replicated independently.

This CDR3 is 14 amino acids long. Losses at the gene ends were 0 bases for V and 12 bases for J; bases not matched to a gene: 4. Germline CDR1 SGHDN, CDR2 FVKESK. The PCR was carried out with 60 Vbeta primers and 13 Jbeta primers. Here immunoSEQ multiplex PCR was the method, and the copy in TCRdb shows in-frame clones only, minus some. The profile shows some 120,000 clones, about 73% of them singletons. This clone was found a few times. Its antigen is not identified. Material: PBMCs. The chain combines TRBV14 with TRBJ2-1; 11 bases line up with TRBD2. This TCR derives from a woman between 40 and 50 years old in good health and CMV-seropositive. This CDR3 reads CASSQDTGLAAQFF. The CDR3 nucleotides read TGTGCCAGCAGCCAAGATACGGGACTAGCGGCGCAGTTCTTC.